The 23 T cell receptor beta chains listed next were all sequenced from one sample in a study of OX40 agonist ivuxolimab in advanced cancers. The method was immunoSEQ multiplex PCR; TCRdb's version includes in-frame clones alone and lacks a portion of them. Of some 83,000 clones listed, about 86% are singletons. The material sequenced was CD4+ or CD8+ T cells sorted from blood, taken in a trial of the OX40 agonist ivuxolimab. These receptor sequences come from an adult with an advanced solid tumor such as melanoma, head and neck, liver or kidney cancer.

The V and J genes are TRBV10-3 and TRBJ1-4; no definite D call. This CDR3 has 14 amino acids. Trimming stripped 4 bases from V and 0 bases from J, with 6 bases between. The germline V gene encodes CDR1 ENHRY and CDR2 SYGVKD. The CDR3 reads CAISGGTTNEKLFF. The CDR3 nucleotides read TGTGCCATCAGTGGCGGCACAACTAATGAAAAACTGTTTTTT.

The chain recombines TRBV9 with TRBJ2-1, with 7 bases matching TRBD2. Germline CDR1 reads SGDLS; CDR2 reads YYNGEE. The J segment lost 9 bases and the V segment lost 3 bases, leaving 6 bases of the junction unmatched. The CDR3 runs 13 residues. DNA of the CDR3: TGTGCCAGCAGCGACGCAGGGAGGGGTGAGCAGTTCTTC. It is translated as CASSDAGRGEQFF.

This chain uses TRBV9 with TRBJ1-1, with 7 bases that match TRBD1. The germline CDR1 and CDR2 sequences are SGDLS and YYNGEE. CDR3 length: 15 residues. The trim removed 4 bases at V and 4 bases at J, leaving 10 bases unmatched. The CDR3 loop is CASSIQGGSVTEAFF. The CDR3 nucleotides are TGTGCCAGCAGCATTCAAGGGGGCTCGGTCACTGAAGCTTTCTTT.

The rearrangement uses TRBV4-1 and TRBJ2-3; D not resolved. Germline V gives CDR1 MGHRA, CDR2 YSYEKL. This CDR3 has 15 amino acids. Trimming shortened V by 0 bases and J by 6 bases, and 13 bases separated the two germline ends. The CDR3 region is CASSQDGTFGDTQYF. As DNA, the CDR3 is TGCGCCAGCAGCCAAGACGGCACTTTTGGGGATACGCAGTATTTT.

With regard to this clone: A read error is possible here, since a much larger clone lies one base away. The genes are TRBV7-6 and TRBJ2-7, with no clear D. The CDR3 runs 11 residues. V lost 3 bases, J lost 3 bases, and 3 bases lay in between. The germline V gene has CDR1 SGHVS and CDR2 FNYEAQ. The CDR3 nucleotides read TGTGCCAGCAGCTTCCACTACGAGCAGTACTTC. It codes for CASSFHYEQYF.

The chain joins TRBV7-2 to TRBJ1-2; D is ambiguous. Germline CDR1 and CDR2: SGHTA and FQGNSA. Trimming stripped 1 base from V and 2 bases from J, with 8 bases between. CDR3 length: 14 residues. The CDR3 sequence: CASSLGWQNYGYTF. The DNA of the CDR3 is TGTGCCAGCAGCTTAGGGTGGCAAAACTATGGCTACACCTTC.

The chain carries TRBV28 and TRBJ1-3, with TRBD1 identical over 7 bases. V gave up 5 bases and J gave up 4 bases; unmatched junction bases: 8. The length of the CDR3 is 15 residues. Germline V gene lookup returns CDR1 MDHEN and CDR2 SYDVKM. The CDR3 DNA is TGTGCCAGCAGTCGAGGGGGCGCTGGGGGAAACACCATATATTTT. It encodes CASSRGGAGGNTIYF.

V and J are TRBV6-1 and TRBJ2-5; perhaps D is TRBD1 or TRBD2 (5 bases each). CDR1 and CDR2 (germline): MNHNS, SASEGT. Trimming pared 1 base from V and 0 bases from J, leaving 6 bases between. This CDR3 has 14 residues. CDR3 bases: TGTGCCAGCAGTGAAGGGGGGTACCAAGAGACCCAGTACTTC. Amino acids: CASSEGGYQETQYF.

The chain couples TRBV7-9 to TRBJ2-5; D is ambiguous. This CDR3 has 14 residues. CDR1 is SEHNR, CDR2 FQNEAQ, per germline (reference sequence). V was trimmed by 0 bases and J by 5 bases, leaving 10 bases between them. The DNA for the CDR3 is TGTGCCAGCAGCTTAGCGGTGGGAAGTGAGACCCAGTACTTC. Translating it yields CASSLAVGSETQYF.

This chain joins TRBV10-3 and TRBJ2-7; perhaps TRBD2 as D (5 bases). Germline V lookup: CDR1 ENHRY, CDR2 SYGVKD. Deletions cut 2 bases from V and 5 bases from J, with 16 bases between. The CDR3 contains 15 residues. The CDR3 reads CAISEAPAPGNEQYF. CDR3 DNA sequence: TGTGCCATCAGTGAGGCCCCCGCCCCCGGGAACGAGCAGTACTTC.

The chain employs TRBV7-2 and TRBJ2-2, with D possibly matching TRBD1 (6 bases). The CDR3 consists of 16 residues. The germline V and J ends were trimmed by 0 bases and 5 bases, with 13 bases remaining between them. Germline CDR1 reads SGHTA; CDR2 reads FQGNSA. This chain's CDR3 is CASSLALGARTGELFF. The CDR3 bases are TGTGCCAGCAGCTTAGCGTTGGGGGCACGTACCGGGGAGCTGTTTTTT.

The chain couples TRBV14 to TRBJ2-1, with 10 bases that match TRBD2. The CDR3 runs 17 residues. Germline trimming cut 0 bases from V and 4 bases from J; bases unmatched to any gene: 6. Germline CDR1 is SGHDN and CDR2 is FVKESK. Written as DNA, the CDR3 is TGTGCCAGCAGCCAAGATTTAGCGGGAGGAAGATACAATGAGCAGTTCTTC. It translates to CASSQDLAGGRYNEQFF.

This chain links TRBV4-1 with TRBJ2-2; tentatively, D is TRBD1 or TRBD2 (5 bases each). CDR1 and CDR2 from the germline V gene are MGHRA and YSYEKL. The CDR3 consists of 16 residues. Trimming took 0 bases from V and 6 from J, leaving 14 bases between them. The CDR3 region has the DNA TGCGCCAGCAGCCAAGAAGTCGGGGCAAAATCCGGGGAGCTGTTTTTT. Its translation: CASSQEVGAKSGELFF.

CDR3 in DNA: TGTGCCAGCCTTGGACAGGTAGCAATTGGGAACGAGCAGTACTTC. Amino acid sequence: CASLGQVAIGNEQYF. This chain joins TRBV28 and TRBJ2-7; TRBD1 matches at 7 bases. The CDR3 totals 15 residues. Germline V gene lookup returns CDR1 MDHEN and CDR2 SYDVKM. V lost 8 bases and J lost 5; bases outside the gene matches: 15. Combining the CDR3 with reference TRBV28 and TRBJ2-7 gives the whole variable domain DVKVTQSSRYLVKRTGEKVFLECVQDMDHENMFWYRQDPGLGLRLIYFSYDVKMKEKGDIPEGYSVSREKKERFSLILESASTNQTSMYLCASLGQVAIGNEQYFGPGTRLTVT.

This chain uses TRBV5-1 with TRBJ2-2; D gene unclear. Germline CDR1 and CDR2: SGHRS and YFSETQ. Between the trimmed V and J ends, which lost 2 bases and 4 bases, there was a span of 6 bases. The CDR3 extends over 13 amino acids. The CDR3 nucleotides read TGCGCCAGCAGCTTACAGACCACCGGGGAGCTGTTTTTT. Translating it yields CASSLQTTGELFF.

The chain carries TRBV5-1 and TRBJ2-7; D gene uncertain. Germline assignment: CDR1 SGHRS and CDR2 YFSETQ. The CDR3 has 13 residues. Trimming left V 0 bases short and J 5 bases short, with 9 bases between. CDR3 DNA: TGCGCCAGCAGCTTGGAAGGGATGGACGAGCAGTACTTC. Its translation is CASSLEGMDEQYF.

The sample holds one count of this clone. The CDR3 nucleotides read TGTGCCAGCAGTTACTCGTCCCCTCCTGGAAACACCATATATTTT. Its translation is CASSYSSPPGNTIYF. The chain has TRBV6-6 and TRBJ1-3; D unresolved. The CDR3 runs to 15 residues. Germline CDR1 is MNHNY and CDR2 is SVGAGI (reference sequence). Trimming stripped 0 bases from V and 2 bases from J, with 8 bases between.

The V gene is TRBV9, the J gene TRBJ2-5, with D possibly being TRBD1 (5 bases). Between the trimmed V and J ends, which lost 4 bases and 1 base, there was a span of 8 bases. This CDR3 contains 13 residues. Germline CDR1 reads SGDLS; CDR2 reads YYNGEE. CDR3 sequence reads: CASSSGIQETQYF. The CDR3 DNA reads as TGTGCCAGCAGCTCAGGGATCCAAGAGACCCAGTACTTC.

The rearrangement links TRBV11-2 to TRBJ2-7; D may be TRBD1 (6 bases). CDR3 length equals 12 residues. Germline-derived CDR1 and CDR2 are SGHAT and FQNNGV. The ends were cut back, 5 bases at V and 10 bases at J, with 15 bases in the middle. CDR3 DNA: TGTGCCAGCAGCCAATTCATCGGGACACAGTACTTC. Translated, it gives CASSQFIGTQYF.

The V and J genes are TRBV15 and TRBJ2-7; no firm D call. Germline-derived CDR1 and CDR2 are LNHNV and YYDKDF (reference sequence). This CDR3 is 14 amino acids long. V lost 9 bases and J lost 0, with 15 bases in between. Here the CDR3 reads CATSLGPRSYEQYF. The CDR3 nucleotides are TGTGCCACTTCCCTCGGGCCACGCTCCTACGAGCAGTACTTC.

The chain has TRBV7-8 and TRBJ1-5; D remains unclear. Trimming left V 5 bases short and J 1 base short, with 6 bases between. Germline V gene lookup returns CDR1 SGHVS and CDR2 FQNEAQ. This CDR3 is built from 13 residues. The CDR3 loop is CASSTDSNQPQHF. The DNA for the CDR3 is TGTGCCAGCAGCACCGACAGCAATCAGCCCCAGCATTTT.

This clone was seen more than once but under ten times. V usage is TRBV19 and J usage is TRBJ1-5, with D uncertain. The CDR3 is 12 residues long. The V end was cut by 7 bases, the J end by 6 bases, with 10 bases between. Germline V lookup: CDR1 LNHDA, CDR2 SQIVND (reference sequence). CDR3 in DNA: TGTGCCAGTACCGACCGGTCTCAGCCCCAGCATTTT. It translates to CASTDRSQPQHF.

The chain couples TRBV13 to TRBJ1-2; D may be TRBD1 (5 bases). This CDR3 region has 15 residues. V was trimmed by 6 bases and J by 4 bases, leaving 18 bases between them. Germline values: CDR1 PRHDT, CDR2 FYEKMQ (reference sequence). The CDR3 coding sequence is TGTGCCAGCAGTGAGCCTCAGGGCGGTAGCTATGGCTACACCTTC. Encoded protein: CASSEPQGGSYGYTF.